This entry is about one T cell receptor (beta chain). Its specificity is unknown. The germline V gene encodes CDR1 MDHEN and CDR2 SYDVKM. The CDR3 totals 16 residues. V lost 1 base and J lost 1; bases outside the gene matches: 2. TCRdb reprocessed the RACE reads via MiXCR and lists one record per CDR3 protein. This sample carries 100,000 to 120,000 distinct CDR3 sequences, 30% to 35% of them seen once, and the ten largest clones take around 2.5%. Time point here: patch test 3, about 24 weeks after DPC sensitization. Specified treatment: therapeutic diphenylcyclopropenone sensitization with weekly scalp DPC. These data come from a study of human T cells and chemical hapten exposure. Study-wide results and limits: The donors suffered from alopecia, so their immune response may not match that of healthy people.

This specimen consisted of whole blood, obtained in connection with sensitization to the hapten diphenylcyclopropenone (DPC). This clonotype was sampled from a man aged 35-49 years with alopecia areata. Some clones in this sample may be carry-over from other donors' samples. The rearrangement links TRBV28 to TRBJ2-7; TRBD2 agrees at 12 bases. The CDR3: CASSLLTSGRSYEQYF. As DNA, the CDR3 is TGTGCCAGCAGTTTATTGACTAGCGGGAGATCCTACGAGCAGTACTTC.